These 22 T cell receptor beta chains came from one sample sequenced in a study of T cell repertoires in cytomegalovirus infection. TCRdb processed the reads anew with MiXCR; each CDR3 protein has one entry. The sample holds fewer than 200,000 distinct CDR3 sequences, 7.5% to 10% seen once. Sequencing was carried out using PBMCs. All receptors come from a human donor in good health (CMV status not recorded). Some clones in this sample may be carry-over from other donors' samples.

In this sample, this clonotype turned up a few times. The V and J genes are TRBV7-3 and TRBJ2-1; 7 bases are a match to TRBD2. Germline V gene sequence: CDR1 SGHTA, CDR2 FQGTGA. The junction had 7 bases not matched to a gene; V was cut back by 0 bases and J by 5 bases. This CDR3 is 16 amino acids long. CDR3: CASSLTPSGTNNEQFF. As DNA, the CDR3 is TGTGCCAGCAGCTTAACCCCCAGCGGGACCAACAATGAGCAGTTCTTC.

This clonotype was seen only a few times. This chain uses TRBV19 with TRBJ2-2; 7 bases agree with TRBD2. CDR3 length: 13 residues. Germline V gives CDR1 LNHDA, CDR2 SQIVND (reference sequence). V dropped 7 bases and J dropped 4; count of bases not matched to a gene: 3. The CDR3 loop reads CASIERGTGELFF. The CDR3 coding sequence is TGTGCCAGTATTGAGCGGGGCACCGGGGAGCTGTTTTTT.

This clonotype was picked up many times. The chain has TRBV6-2 or TRBV6-3 and TRBJ1-3; D uncertain. CDR3 length: 16 amino acids. The germline gives CDR1 MNHEY, CDR2 SVGEGT. Trimming cost V 5 bases and J 0 bases, with 14 bases left between them. Written as DNA, the CDR3 is TGTGCCAGCAGTGTTCCGGGTTGGAGCTCTGGAAACACCATATATTTT. Residues: CASSVPGWSSGNTIYF.

In this sample, this clonotype turned up a few times. V gene TRBV6-6 combines with J gene TRBJ1-4, with 7 bases matching TRBD1. Germline CDR1 is MNHNY and CDR2 is SVGAGI (reference sequence). V shed 7 bases and J 5 bases; nucleotides not matched to a gene: 1. The CDR3 is 12 amino acids. The CDR3 DNA sequence: TGTGCCAGCAAAGGGGGCAATGAAAAACTGTTTTTT. It specifies CASKGGNEKLFF.

This clonotype was counted many times. CDR3 residues: CASRRTGGAESYEQYF. CDR3 DNA: TGTGCCAGCAGACGGACAGGGGGCGCGGAGTCCTACGAGCAGTACTTC. The V gene is TRBV6-2 or TRBV6-3, the J gene TRBJ2-7, with 11 bases matching TRBD1. Germline CDR1 MNHEY, CDR2 SVGEGT. V dropped 6 bases and J dropped 1; count of bases not matched to a gene: 8. This CDR3 contains 16 residues.

The V and J genes are TRBV6-5 and TRBJ1-1; D is perhaps TRBD1 (5 bases). The V end was cut by 0 bases, the J end by 6 bases, with 14 bases between. Germline V lookup: CDR1 MNHEY, CDR2 SVGAGI. This CDR3 has 15 amino acids. The CDR3 sequence is CASSYSLRVQAEAFF. The CDR3 bases are TGTGCCAGCAGTTACTCACTCAGGGTTCAGGCTGAAGCTTTCTTT.

This clonotype has more than one count but fewer than ten. One junction end does not reproduce the germline sequence, and a read error may be involved. CDR3 in amino acids: CACRQELNIQYF. The DNA of the CDR3 is TGTGCCTGCAGACAGGAATTAAACATTCAGTACTTC. This chain joins TRBV2 and TRBJ2-4, with D possibly matching TRBD1 (6 bases). Germline V gene lookup returns CDR1 SNHLY and CDR2 FYNNEI. CDR3 size: 12 residues.

The rearrangement uses TRBV9 and TRBJ1-3; D perhaps matches TRBD1 (5 bases). With 1 base removed from V and 4 bases from J, the gap between germline ends came to 12 bases. There are 15 residues in the CDR3. Per the germline V gene, CDR1 is SGDLS and CDR2 is YYNGEE. CDR3 nucleotides: TGTGCCAGCAGCGTAACAGGTTCGCGGGGAAACACCATATATTTT. Its protein product is CASSVTGSRGNTIYF.

The chain employs TRBV2 and TRBJ2-5; TRBD2 agrees at 7 bases. CDR1 is SNHLY and CDR2 is FYNNEI in the germline V gene. The length of the CDR3 is 15 residues. V shed 4 bases and J 2 bases; nucleotides not matched to a gene: 7. CDR3 in DNA: TGTGCCAGCAGTGTCTTCGGACTAGATCAAGAGACCCAGTACTTC. Amino acids: CASSVFGLDQETQYF.

The table lists this clonotype with many counts. J is TRBJ2-4 and V is TRBV28; D gene uncertain. The CDR3 totals 16 residues. V was cut by 3 bases and J by 1 base, with 13 bases left in between. Germline lookup yields CDR1 MDHEN and CDR2 SYDVKM. The CDR3 DNA sequence: TGTGCCAGCAGTTTTTCCTGGGTGAGGGCCAAAAACATTCAGTACTTC. As protein: CASSFSWVRAKNIQYF.

This clonotype was recorded many times. The chain is built from TRBV7-6 and TRBJ2-7; 11 nucleotides align to TRBD1. CDR3 length equals 15 residues. The J segment lost 3 bases and the V segment lost 5 bases, leaving 6 bases of the junction unmatched. CDR1 and CDR2 (germline): SGHVS, FNYEAQ. The CDR3 loop reads CASSPDRGQFYEQYF. CDR3 nucleotide sequence: TGTGCCAGCAGCCCGGACAGGGGGCAGTTCTACGAGCAGTACTTC.

The CDR3 nucleotides read TGTGCCTGGAGCCCACTCCCCAGGACTGAAGCTTTCTTT. This gives the protein CAWSPLPRTEAFF. The gene calls are TRBV30 and TRBJ1-1; D unresolved. Germline assignment: CDR1 GTSNPN and CDR2 SVGIG (reference sequence). The V gene lost 3 bases and the J gene lost 5 bases, with 13 bases spanning the gap. The CDR3 loop spans 13 amino acids.

There are many counts of this clonotype. V usage is TRBV28 and J usage is TRBJ2-1; D is undetermined. Germline lookup yields CDR1 MDHEN and CDR2 SYDVKM. This CDR3 region has 14 residues. The germline V and J ends were trimmed by 9 bases and 4 bases, with 16 bases remaining between them. CDR3 coding DNA: TGTGCCAGTGAGTCCCGAGCTTTGTACAATGAGCAGTTCTTC. This translates into CASESRALYNEQFF.

This chain joins TRBV4-3 and TRBJ1-5; D is uncertain. Trimming removed 0 bases at V and 4 bases at J, with 10 bases between. From germline, CDR1 is LGHNA and CDR2 YSLEER. CDR3 length equals 15 residues. DNA of the CDR3: TGCGCCAGCAGCCAAGATCTTTTGGCAAATCAGCCCCAGCATTTT. The encoded protein is CASSQDLLANQPQHF.

This clonotype was seen many times. CDR3 loop: CASREVESGNTEAFF. CDR3 sequence (DNA): TGTGCCAGCAGGGAGGTAGAATCAGGAAACACTGAAGCTTTCTTT. The V call is TRBV2, the J call TRBJ1-1, with no clear D. This CDR3 is 15 amino acids long. V lost 6 bases, J lost 2 bases, and 16 bases lay in between. Germline CDR1 SNHLY, CDR2 FYNNEI. Using reference TRBV2 and TRBJ1-1 for the parts outside the CDR3, the full variable domain is EPEVTQTPSHQVTQMGQEVILRCVPISNHLYFYWYRQILGQKVEFLVSFYNNEISEKSEIFDDQFSVERPDGSNFTLKIRSTKLEDSAMYFCASREVESGNTEAFFGQGTRLTVV.

This clonotype was recorded at least ten times. The chain combines TRBV7-2 with TRBJ1-1, with no clear D. The germline CDR1 and CDR2 sequences are SGHTA and FQGNSA. V was clipped by 5 bases and J by 1 base, with 17 bases between them. The CDR3 is 16 residues long. The DNA of the CDR3 is TGTGCCAGCAGCCCGCGGGCGTGGCAACGGAACACTGAAGCTTTCTTT. This sequence encodes CASSPRAWQRNTEAFF.

This clonotype has a handful of counts. CDR3 sequence reads: CSAPQTSGTGWKTQYF. As DNA, the CDR3 is TGCAGTGCTCCCCAGACTAGCGGGACCGGTTGGAAGACCCAGTACTTC. The chain has TRBV20-1 and TRBJ2-5, with 11 bases identical to TRBD2. Germline V CDR1 and CDR2: DFQATT, SNEGSKA (reference sequence). There are 16 residues in the CDR3. V trimming: 5 bases; J trimming: 6 bases; junction bases outside the gene matches: 14.

There are many counts of this clonotype. The V and J genes are TRBV7-2 and TRBJ1-2; weak D call: TRBD1 (5 bases). This CDR3 contains 15 residues. The germline CDR1 and CDR2 sequences are SGHTA and FQGNSA. Trimming left V 2 bases short and J 8 bases short, with 18 bases between. CDR3 sequence (DNA): TGTGCCAGCAGCTTATATCTCGCGGGGGTGTGGGGCTACACCTTC. Amino acid sequence: CASSLYLAGVWGYTF. Full variable domain (remainder filled in from reference TRBV7-2 and TRBJ1-2): GAGVSQSPSNKVTEKGKDVELRCDPISGHTALYWYRQSLGQGLEFLIYFQGNSAPDKSGLPSDRFSAERTGGSVSTLTIQRTQQEDSAVYLCASSLYLAGVWGYTFGSGTRLTVV.

The chain is built from TRBV12-3 or TRBV12-4 and TRBJ1-1; possible D gene TRBD1, 5 bases. The CDR3 loop spans 15 amino acids. V lost 6 bases and J lost 6, with 20 bases in between. The CDR3 here is CASREGPGGRAEAFF. In DNA form, the CDR3 reads TGTGCCAGCAGGGAAGGTCCGGGTGGCAGGGCTGAAGCTTTCTTT.

This clonotype was recorded many times. The rearrangement uses TRBV12-3 or TRBV12-4 and TRBJ1-5; D call uncertain. This CDR3 is built from 13 residues. V was pared by 3 bases and J by 7 bases, with 10 bases between. CDR3 residues: CASSFPPPQPQHF. CDR3 in DNA: TGTGCCAGCAGTTTTCCTCCTCCCCAGCCCCAGCATTTT.

This clonotype was found many times. This chain connects TRBV28 to TRBJ1-6; weak D call: TRBD1 (5 bases). V lost 6 bases to trimming and J lost 9 bases, with 6 bases between them. The germline CDR1 and CDR2 sequences are MDHEN and SYDVKM. CDR3 length: 11 residues. Here the CDR3 reads CASRGTSPLHF. In DNA, the CDR3 is TGTGCCAGCAGGGGGACTTCACCCCTCCACTTT.

This chain connects TRBV5-4 to TRBJ1-3; D remains unclear. The CDR3 length is 13 residues. Germline V lookup: CDR1 SGHNT, CDR2 YYREEE (reference sequence). V was trimmed by 4 bases and J by 2 bases, leaving 7 bases between them. CDR3 protein: CASSPQAGNTIYF. In nucleotides, the CDR3 is TGTGCCAGCAGCCCCCAGGCTGGAAACACCATATATTTT.